This entry lists 16 T cell receptor beta chains sequenced from one sample in a study of CD8+ T cells in alopecia areata. Treatment denoted: oral pan-JAK inhibitor, 5-10 mg twice daily. Reverse transcription of extracted RNA yielded cDNA, which provided the sequencing template. This table comes from immunoSEQ multiplex PCR, and its TCRdb copy is limited to in-frame clones, with some not included. This table has approximately 150,000 clones, 58% appearing once. Sequences were derived from CD4+ T cells sorted from blood, sampled at approximately week 60, from a patient treated with tofacitinib. The source of these receptors is a human donor with alopecia areata.

The J gene is TRBJ2-2, the V gene TRBV5-6, with 8 nucleotides matching TRBD2. Germline values: CDR1 SGHDT, CDR2 YYEEEE. V lost 4 bases, J lost 4 bases, and 9 bases stayed unmatched. The CDR3 consists of 16 residues. CDR3 loop: CASSPPTGGSTGELFF. The CDR3 DNA sequence: TGTGCCAGCAGCCCCCCTACGGGGGGGTCCACCGGGGAGCTGTTTTTT.

V and J are TRBV15 and TRBJ2-5; the D gene is possibly TRBD2 (5 bases). Germline V gives CDR1 LNHNV, CDR2 YYDKDF (reference sequence). CDR3 length: 13 amino acids. The germline V and J ends were trimmed by 1 base and 2 bases, with 5 bases remaining between them. The DNA for the CDR3 is TGTGCCACCAGCAGAGGCGGGCAAGAGACCCAGTACTTC. Its protein is CATSRGGQETQYF.

Of note for this clone: This CDR3 is also generated by other DNA sequences in the sample. The V call is TRBV5-1, the J call TRBJ1-5, with TRBD1 identical over 11 bases. Germline assignment: CDR1 SGHRS and CDR2 YFSETQ. The CDR3 loop spans 14 amino acids. Trimming removed 0 bases from V and 7 bases from J; junction bases left unmatched: 0. For the CDR3, the DNA is TGCGCCAGCAGCTTGGGGACAGGGGGCCAGCCCCAGCATTTT. As protein: CASSLGTGGQPQHF.

This clone has just one count. The chain has TRBV18 and TRBJ1-2; 8 bases are shared with TRBD1. CDR1 KGHSH and CDR2 LQKENI come from the germline V gene. V gave up 5 bases and J gave up 6 bases; unmatched junction bases: 11. CDR3 length: 15 amino acids. CDR3 coding DNA: TGTGCCAGCTCAGGAAGCGACAGGGGTTATGATGGCTACACCTTC. Translated, it gives CASSGSDRGYDGYTF.

The chain joins TRBV29-1 to TRBJ1-1; a weak D match, TRBD1 (6 bases). V was pared by 7 bases and J by 1 base, with 22 bases between. The CDR3 is made up of 16 amino acids. Germline CDR1 and CDR2: SQVTM and ANQGSEA. CDR3 amino acids: CSATGGGFTGNTEAFF. CDR3 DNA: TGCAGCGCCACCGGGGGGGGCTTTACAGGGAACACTGAAGCTTTCTTT.

As concerns this clone: Other DNA sequences in this sample translate to the same CDR3. The gene calls are TRBV27 and TRBJ1-1; D not certain. This CDR3 contains 12 residues. From germline, CDR1 is MNHEY and CDR2 SMNVEV (reference sequence). The V end was cut by 5 bases, the J end by 4 bases, with 8 bases between. The CDR3 nucleotides read TGTGCCAGCAGTAGGTGGGGCACTGAAGCTTTCTTT. Translating gives CASSRWGTEAFF.

The chain combines TRBV5-6 with TRBJ1-2; 11 bases are a match to TRBD1. CDR1 is SGHDT, CDR2 YYEEEE, per germline. This CDR3 contains 16 residues. V shed 2 bases and J 5 bases; nucleotides not matched to a gene: 8. The chain's CDR3 is CASSLSPGQGEYGYTF. The CDR3 coding sequence is TGTGCCAGCAGCTTATCTCCGGGACAGGGGGAGTATGGCTACACCTTC.

The genes are TRBV9 and TRBJ2-7; 9 nucleotides align to TRBD1. V shed 3 bases and J 4 bases; nucleotides not matched to a gene: 2. The CDR3 is made up of 13 amino acids. CDR1 SGDLS and CDR2 YYNGEE come from the germline V gene. The CDR3 bases are TGTGCCAGCAGCGCCGGGACAGGGTACGAGCAGTACTTC. As protein: CASSAGTGYEQYF.

DNA for the CDR3: TGTGCCAGCTCCGAGATAGCAAATCAGCCCCAGCATTTT. It encodes CASSEIANQPQHF. The chain uses TRBV25-1 and TRBJ1-5; D remains ambiguous. This CDR3 is built from 13 residues. Trimming took off 8 bases at V and 4 bases at J, with 12 bases between the two ends. CDR1 is MGHDK and CDR2 is SYGVNS in the germline V gene.

In this sample, this clone turned up a few times. The genes are TRBV29-1 and TRBJ1-1; 7 bases match TRBD1. The CDR3 sequence is 14 residues long. Trimming took 3 bases from V and 1 from J; bases not matched to a gene: 5. The germline V gene has CDR1 SQVTM and CDR2 ANQGSEA. In DNA, the CDR3 is TGCAGCGTTGAGTTGGGACAGTCGAACACTGAAGCTTTCTTT. Its protein is CSVELGQSNTEAFF.

This clone was detected only a few times. This rearrangement joins TRBV15 to TRBJ1-6, with 8 bases identical to TRBD1. The CDR3 runs 14 residues. Losses at the gene ends were 8 bases for V and 10 bases for J; bases not matched to a gene: 10. CDR1 and CDR2 (germline): LNHNV, YYDKDF (reference sequence). The CDR3 sequence is CATRETGVGSPLHF. CDR3 nucleotide sequence: TGTGCCACCCGAGAGACAGGGGTTGGCTCACCCCTCCACTTT.

This clone was found a few times. The chain employs TRBV5-1 and TRBJ2-7; TRBD2 might be the D (6 bases). The germline V gene encodes CDR1 SGHRS and CDR2 YFSETQ. Trimming cost V 0 bases and J 7 bases, with 14 bases left between them. The CDR3 is made up of 14 amino acids. CDR3 DNA: TGCGCCAGCAGCTTGGAAACCGGGAGAATAGAGCAGTACTTC. Encoded protein: CASSLETGRIEQYF.

The rearrangement uses TRBV2 and TRBJ2-5; 8 bases are a match to TRBD1. The CDR3 runs 15 residues. Trimming cost V 5 bases and J 4 bases; bases outside gene matches: 9. Germline V lookup: CDR1 SNHLY, CDR2 FYNNEI. The CDR3 region has the DNA TGTGCCAGCAGTTCCGAATCTACAGGGGGAGAGACCCAGTACTTC. Translation: CASSSESTGGETQYF.

This chain joins TRBV10-2 and TRBJ2-2; D assignment may be TRBD1 or TRBD2 (6 bases each). CDR3 length: 16 residues. Germline CDR1 WSHSY, CDR2 SAAADI. The CDR3 loop is CVGGGIRRANTGELFF. DNA for the CDR3: TGCGTCGGGGGCGGAATACGACGCGCGAACACCGGGGAGCTGTTTTTT.

This clone was seen a handful of times. V and J are TRBV7-9 and TRBJ2-1, with unresolved D. V was clipped by 3 bases and J by 9 bases, with 9 bases between them. Germline loops: CDR1 SEHNR, CDR2 FQNEAQ (reference sequence). CDR3 length equals 12 residues. CDR3 sequence (DNA): TGTGCCAGCAGCTTTCTCATCCCTGAGCAGTTCTTC. Its translation is CASSFLIPEQFF.

The V and J genes are TRBV14 and TRBJ1-2; TRBD1 aligns across 7 bases. The junction had 1 base not matched to a gene; V was cut back by 1 base and J by 2 bases. The CDR3 is made up of 14 amino acids. The germline V gene encodes CDR1 SGHDN and CDR2 FVKESK. The CDR3 loop is CASSQVQGNYGYTF. The DNA of the CDR3 is TGTGCCAGCAGCCAAGTACAGGGGAACTATGGCTACACCTTC.